The 9 T cell receptor beta chains presented below share a single source sample, sequenced in a study of identical twins. TCRdb re-derived calls from the 5' RACE reads in MiXCR, one entry per CDR3 protein. The sample holds 500,000 or so distinct CDR3 sequences, approximately 14% seen once. These sequences were also reported in another study, on yellow fever vaccine responses in identical twins.

The sample was CD4+ T cells sorted from blood. The receptor source for this set is a young woman in good health.

This clonotype was seen a handful of times. J is TRBJ2-2 and V is TRBV24-1; 8 bases are a match to TRBD2. Germline V gene lookup returns CDR1 KGHDR and CDR2 SFDVKD. After removal of 5 bases from V and 5 bases from J, the junction contained 3 bases not matched to a gene. CDR3 length: 14 residues. CDR3 loop: CATSVTGGTGELFF. DNA for the CDR3: TGTGCCACCAGTGTAACGGGAGGGACCGGGGAGCTGTTTTTT.

This clonotype was found many times. This chain connects TRBV20-1 to TRBJ2-7; D is unresolved. The CDR3 extends over 14 amino acids. Trimming left V 0 bases short and J 6 bases short, with 15 bases between. CDR1 DFQATT and CDR2 SNEGSKA come from the germline V gene (reference sequence). The CDR3 spells CSARDLQSAREQYF. The CDR3 DNA sequence: TGCAGTGCTAGAGATTTACAGTCTGCCCGCGAGCAGTACTTC.

This clonotype came up a few times. The CDR3 region is CSVLGTLGGEQYF. The DNA for the CDR3 is TGCAGCGTTCTCGGGACCTTGGGTGGCGAGCAGTACTTC. This sequence joins TRBV29-1 and TRBJ2-7; D is possibly TRBD1 or TRBD2 (5 bases each). Deletions cut 5 bases from V and 6 bases from J, with 17 bases between. The germline CDR1 and CDR2 sequences are SQVTM and ANQGSEA. The CDR3 consists of 13 residues.

This clonotype was picked up a small number of times. V and J are TRBV19 and TRBJ2-7; the D call may be TRBD1 or TRBD2 (5 bases each). Trimming left V 5 bases short and J 0 bases short, with 14 bases between. The CDR3 length is 15 residues. Germline V gene sequence: CDR1 LNHDA, CDR2 SQIVND (reference sequence). The CDR3 protein is CASSPRAGSSYEQYF. CDR3 sequence (DNA): TGTGCCAGTAGTCCCCGCGCAGGGAGCTCCTACGAGCAGTACTTC.

This clonotype was observed many times. V usage is TRBV4-3 and J usage is TRBJ2-1; 10 bases are shared with TRBD2. The CDR3 runs to 18 residues. CDR1 is LGHNA, CDR2 YSLEER, per germline. V shed 0 bases, J shed 5 bases, and the junction held 10 bases outside the gene matches. Here the CDR3 reads CASSQDPGCSGRHNEQFF. The CDR3 bases are TGCGCCAGCAGCCAAGATCCTGGTTGTAGCGGGAGGCACAATGAGCAGTTCTTC.

The rearrangement joins TRBV5-1 to TRBJ2-2, with 11 bases aligning to TRBD2. The CDR3 contains 17 residues. Per the germline V gene, CDR1 is SGHRS and CDR2 is YFSETQ. Germline trimming cut 4 bases from V and 3 bases from J; bases unmatched to any gene: 8. The CDR3 DNA reads TGCGCCAGCAGCCCCTCCGGGACTAGCGGTGACACCGGGGAGCTGTTTTTT. This codes for CASSPSGTSGDTGELFF.

This clonotype appeared a few times. The chain links TRBV5-6 to TRBJ2-7, with a weak D call TRBD1 (6 bases). Germline CDR1 and CDR2: SGHDT and YYEEEE. The CDR3 spans 13 residues. V was trimmed by 0 bases and J by 11 bases, leaving 15 bases between them. The CDR3 DNA is TGTGCCAGCAGCTTGGTAGGGACAACCAACAAGTACTTC. It specifies CASSLVGTTNKYF.

This clonotype was observed a few times. V gene TRBV19 combines with J gene TRBJ2-1; 9 bases align to TRBD2. The CDR3 has 15 amino acids. V lost 6 bases to trimming and J lost 8 bases; unmatched junction nucleotides: 11. Germline assignment: CDR1 LNHDA and CDR2 SQIVND (reference sequence). The chain's CDR3 is CASSAMSGRRDEQFF. The CDR3 DNA follows: TGTGCCAGTAGCGCCATGAGCGGGAGGCGGGATGAGCAGTTCTTC.

This clonotype was seen a handful of times. This chain connects TRBV5-1 to TRBJ2-2; TRBD1 aligns across 7 bases. V lost 7 bases and J lost 0; bases outside the gene matches: 3. Germline V gene sequence: CDR1 SGHRS, CDR2 YFSETQ. This CDR3 comprises 14 residues. The CDR3 here is CASLRGPNTGELFF. CDR3 DNA: TGCGCCAGCCTAAGGGGGCCGAACACCGGGGAGCTGTTTTTT.